This passage covers 25 T cell receptor beta chains from one sample sequenced in a study of OX40 agonist ivuxolimab in advanced cancers. Here immunoSEQ multiplex PCR was the method, and the copy in TCRdb shows in-frame clones only, minus some. Of approximately 69,000 clones listed, around four fifths are singletons. Sequenced material: CD4+ or CD8+ T cells sorted from blood, taken in a trial of the OX40 agonist ivuxolimab. The receptor source for this set is an adult with an advanced solid tumor such as melanoma, head and neck, liver or kidney cancer.

The chain combines TRBV6-1 with TRBJ1-1; D gene uncertain. Germline V gives CDR1 MNHNS, CDR2 SASEGT. This CDR3 has 12 residues. V was clipped by 2 bases and J by 10 bases, with 11 bases between them. CDR3 sequence reads: CASSEPPPIAFF. DNA for the CDR3: TGTGCCAGCAGTGAACCCCCACCCATAGCTTTCTTT.

CDR3 bases: TGTGCCAGCAGTCGAGGAGGGGGTAATCAGCCCCAGCATTTT. Residues: CASSRGGGNQPQHF. The V call is TRBV7-9, the J call TRBJ1-5, with D possibly matching TRBD1 (6 bases). Germline CDR1 and CDR2: SEHNR and FQNEAQ (reference sequence). This CDR3 spans 14 amino acids. Trimming cost V 6 bases and J 4 bases, with 13 bases left between them. The full variable domain, with the rest looked up from reference TRBV7-9 and TRBJ1-5, is DTGVSQNPRHKITKRGQNVTFRCDPISEHNRLYWYRQTLGQGPEFLTYFQNEAQLEKSRLLSDRFSAERPKGSFSTLEIQRTEQGDSAMYLCASSRGGGNQPQHFGDGTRLSIL.

The J gene is TRBJ2-7, the V gene TRBV5-5; the D gene could be TRBD1 or TRBD2 (5 bases each). The CDR3 has 14 residues. V shed 2 bases and J shed 3 bases, with 12 bases lying between them. Germline V lookup: CDR1 SGHKS, CDR2 YYEKEE (reference sequence). CDR3 bases: TGTGCCAGCAGCTTATCGGGGACCAACTACGAGCAGTACTTC. Its translation: CASSLSGTNYEQYF.

The chain uses TRBV18 and TRBJ2-1; 14 bases fit TRBD2. The J segment lost 7 bases and the V segment lost 5 bases, leaving 1 base of the junction unmatched. The CDR3 consists of 14 residues. Germline V gene data show CDR1 as KGHSH and CDR2 as LQKENI. CDR3 DNA sequence: TGTGCCAGCTCAGGGACTAGCGGGAGTAATGAGCAGTTCTTC. It is translated as CASSGTSGSNEQFF.

The V call is TRBV6-1, the J call TRBJ1-6; tentatively, D is TRBD1 (5 bases). Between the trimmed V and J ends, which lost 2 bases and 5 bases, there was a span of 10 bases. Germline values: CDR1 MNHNS, CDR2 SASEGT. The CDR3 length is 15 residues. CDR3 region: CASSENGGDNSPLHF. The CDR3 bases are TGTGCCAGCAGTGAAAACGGAGGGGATAATTCACCCCTCCACTTT.

The chain employs TRBV7-2 and TRBJ2-1; the match to TRBD1 covers 8 bases. The CDR3 totals 15 residues. Trimming at V came to 5 bases and at J to 8 bases, leaving 11 bases not matched to a gene. Germline CDR1 SGHTA, CDR2 FQGNSA. CDR3 nucleotides: TGTGCCAGCAGCCCCCATGGACAGGGTCTAGATGAGCAGTTCTTC. It codes for CASSPHGQGLDEQFF.

This clone was seen only a few times. The chain employs TRBV7-6 and TRBJ1-1; D ambiguous. Trimming removed 1 base from V and 2 bases from J, with 8 bases in between. In germline, CDR1 is SGHVS, CDR2 FNYEAQ. The CDR3 has 14 residues. DNA of the CDR3: TGTGCCAGCAGCTTAGGGGGATTAAACACTGAAGCTTTCTTT. This translates into CASSLGGLNTEAFF.

The chain couples TRBV11-2 to TRBJ2-5; no clear D gene. The CDR3 sequence is 11 residues long. Germline CDR1 reads SGHAT; CDR2 reads FQNNGV. V was shortened by 8 bases and J by 5 bases, with 9 bases between the two germline ends. The CDR3 DNA sequence: TGTGCCAGCTATGGGCGGGAGACCCAGTACTTC. It codes for CASYGRETQYF.

The sample holds a few counts of this clone. The gene calls are TRBV18 and TRBJ2-7; D is perhaps TRBD1 (5 bases). The CDR3 runs 12 residues. V lost 3 bases to trimming and J lost 4 bases, with 7 bases between them. The germline gives CDR1 KGHSH, CDR2 LQKENI. The CDR3 here is CASSPTAYEQYF. In DNA, the CDR3 is TGTGCCAGCTCACCGACAGCTTACGAGCAGTACTTC.

This chain uses TRBV9 with TRBJ1-2; TRBD1 agrees at 12 bases. Germline loops: CDR1 SGDLS, CDR2 YYNGEE. The CDR3 runs 16 residues. V trimming: 1 base; J trimming: 2 bases; junction bases outside the gene matches: 3. The CDR3 DNA reads TGTGCCAGCAGCGTACTCGGGACAGGGGGCAACTATGGCTACACCTTC. Encoded protein: CASSVLGTGGNYGYTF.

This clone has a handful of counts. This chain links TRBV29-1 with TRBJ1-1; 8 nucleotides agree with TRBD1. J gave up 3 bases and V 1 base, and 1 base lay outside the gene matches. This CDR3 comprises 13 residues. Germline V lookup: CDR1 SQVTM, CDR2 ANQGSEA. The CDR3 here is CSVEAGGYTEAFF. Here the CDR3 DNA reads TGCAGCGTTGAAGCAGGGGGCTACACTGAAGCTTTCTTT.

The chain couples TRBV6-5 to TRBJ1-1; D gene uncertain. Trimming took off 4 bases at V and 2 bases at J, with 8 bases between the two ends. The CDR3 length is 13 residues. In germline, CDR1 is MNHEY, CDR2 SVGAGI. For the CDR3, the DNA is TGTGCCAGCAGTTGGTCTCCAAACACTGAAGCTTTCTTT. Its protein is CASSWSPNTEAFF.

In this sample, this clone turned up once. The chain carries TRBV4-3 and TRBJ2-1; TRBD2 matches 9 bases. The germline gives CDR1 LGHNA, CDR2 YSLEER. The CDR3 covers 18 residues. Trimming cost V 0 bases and J 3 bases; bases outside gene matches: 9. The DNA of the CDR3 is TGCGCCAGCAGCCAAGAAACTTTTAGCGGGAGTCTCTACAATGAGCAGTTCTTC. Residues: CASSQETFSGSLYNEQFF.

This clone showed up just once. The chain employs TRBV28 and TRBJ1-2; D is possibly TRBD1 (5 bases). The germline gives CDR1 MDHEN, CDR2 SYDVKM. V was pared by 7 bases and J by 3 bases, with 18 bases between. This CDR3 has 15 residues. The CDR3 loop reads CASTSIGAGDYGYTF. CDR3 bases: TGTGCCAGCACCTCTATTGGGGCCGGGGACTATGGCTACACCTTC.

This chain connects TRBV27 to TRBJ1-1; 8 bases match TRBD1. CDR1 is MNHEY, CDR2 SMNVEV, per germline (reference sequence). V lost 3 bases and J lost 4; bases outside the gene matches: 7. This CDR3 is 15 amino acids long. CDR3 bases: TGTGCCAGCAGTTTCGGACAGGGTTTAGTCACTGAAGCTTTCTTT. As protein: CASSFGQGLVTEAFF.

The V and J genes are TRBV6-5 and TRBJ2-3; 8 positions agree with TRBD1. The trim removed 0 bases at V and 2 bases at J, leaving 1 base unmatched. CDR1 is MNHEY, CDR2 SVGAGI, per germline. CDR3 length: 15 residues. CDR3 in DNA: TGTGCCAGCAGTTACTCGGGACAGGTCACAGATACGCAGTATTTT. It translates to CASSYSGQVTDTQYF.

The J gene is TRBJ2-5, the V gene TRBV14; 7 bases map to TRBD2. Per the germline V gene, CDR1 is SGHDN and CDR2 is FVKESK. There are 17 residues in the CDR3. J was trimmed by 6 bases and V by 0 bases; bases with no gene match: 13. The CDR3 reads CASSQDWGDYQEQTQYF. The CDR3, as DNA: TGTGCCAGCAGCCAAGATTGGGGGGACTATCAAGAGCAGACCCAGTACTTC.

The gene calls are TRBV5-5 and TRBJ2-7; 8 nucleotides line up with TRBD1. CDR1 and CDR2 from the germline V gene are SGHKS and YYEKEE (reference sequence). CDR3 length: 14 amino acids. The V gene end was trimmed by 6 bases and the J gene end by 7 bases; junction bases not matched to a gene: 12. The CDR3: CASTLLQGALEQYF. The CDR3, as DNA: TGTGCCAGCACTCTCCTTCAGGGGGCGTTGGAGCAGTACTTC. The full variable domain, completed using reference TRBV5-5 and TRBJ2-7, is DAGVTQSPTHLIKTRGQQVTLRCSPISGHKSVSWYQQVLGQGPQFIFQYYEKEERGRGNFPDRFSARQFPNYSSELNVNALLLGDSALYLCASTLLQGALEQYFGPGTRLTVT.

The chain links TRBV7-9 to TRBJ2-2; D uncertain. With 2 bases removed from V and 1 base from J, the gap between germline ends came to 8 bases. The CDR3 totals 15 residues. Germline CDR1 and CDR2: SEHNR and FQNEAQ (reference sequence). Here the CDR3 DNA reads TGTGCCAGCAGCTTAAGTGAGTTGAACACCGGGGAGCTGTTTTTT. Protein product: CASSLSELNTGELFF. The full variable domain, in which reference TRBV7-9 and TRBJ2-2 provide the parts outside the CDR3, is DTGVSQNPRHKITKRGQNVTFRCDPISEHNRLYWYRQTLGQGPEFLTYFQNEAQLEKSRLLSDRFSAERPKGSFSTLEIQRTEQGDSAMYLCASSLSELNTGELFFGEGSRLTVL.

As to this clone: Other DNA sequences in this specimen translate into the identical CDR3. The chain uses TRBV7-2 and TRBJ2-3; 7 nucleotides line up with TRBD1. CDR1 SGHTA and CDR2 FQGNSA come from the germline V gene. V lost 5 bases and J lost 8; bases outside the gene matches: 10. This CDR3 contains 14 residues. CDR3 nucleotides: TGTGCCAGCAGCCCAGACCCCCGACAGGGTACGCAGTATTTT. This sequence encodes CASSPDPRQGTQYF.

The chain employs TRBV4-3 and TRBJ2-3; 9 bases are shared with TRBD2. CDR1 is LGHNA, CDR2 YSLEER, per germline. The ends lost 0 bases at V and 2 bases at J; junction bases unmatched: 3. This CDR3 is built from 16 residues. The CDR3 here is CASSQEAGGNTDTQYF. For the CDR3, the DNA is TGCGCCAGCAGCCAAGAGGCGGGAGGGAACACAGATACGCAGTATTTT.

The V and J genes are TRBV27 and TRBJ2-2; 7 positions match TRBD1. J gave up 5 bases and V 4 bases, and 1 base lay outside the gene matches. The CDR3 contains 13 residues. CDR1 is MNHEY and CDR2 is SMNVEV in the germline V gene (reference sequence). The CDR3 nucleotides are TGTGCCAGCAGTTACAGGGGAACCGGGGAGCTGTTTTTT. Translation: CASSYRGTGELFF.

The genes are TRBV5-4 and TRBJ2-5; 10 positions agree with TRBD2. This CDR3 comprises 17 residues. The V segment lost 2 bases and the J segment 5 bases; nucleotides outside the gene matches: 12. Germline lookup yields CDR1 SGHNT and CDR2 YYREEE (reference sequence). The CDR3 DNA follows: TGTGCCAGCAGCTTCAAGCGGGCTAGCGGGGGCGGTGAGACCCAGTACTTC. It specifies CASSFKRASGGGETQYF.

This clone was counted a few times. The chain combines TRBV5-4 with TRBJ1-5; D unclear. CDR1 and CDR2 from the germline V gene are SGHNT and YYREEE (reference sequence). The ends were cut back, 0 bases at V and 10 bases at J, with 8 bases in the middle. This CDR3 comprises 12 residues. The CDR3 bases are TGTGCCAGCAGCTTGGATGCAGGCCCCCAGCATTTT. Its translation: CASSLDAGPQHF.

This chain connects TRBV28 to TRBJ1-2; maybe TRBD1 (6 bases). The germline V and J ends were trimmed by 6 bases and 7 bases, with 18 bases remaining between them. The germline gives CDR1 MDHEN, CDR2 SYDVKM. CDR3 size: 14 residues. The CDR3 nucleotides are TGTGCCAGCAGCCCGGGGGGGGCGCAATCTGGCTACACCTTC. Its protein is CASSPGGAQSGYTF.